Included here is one T cell receptor beta chain sequence, with context. Antigen specificity is unknown. This CDR3 spans 15 amino acids. V lost 5 bases to trimming and J lost 3 bases, with 15 bases between them. CDR1 and CDR2 from the germline V gene are MDHEN and SYDVKM. Method: immunoSEQ multiplex PCR; TCRdb's copy keeps in-frame clones and lacks some. The sample shows some 71,000 clones, about four fifths of them seen only once. The source of the sample is a study of T cells in localized non-small cell lung cancer. Regarding the study as a whole: Increased T cell density in blood showed an association with longer overall survival.

This sequence joins TRBV28 and TRBJ2-3; D possibly corresponds to TRBD1 (6 bases). This specimen consisted of peripheral blood, obtained before any cancer treatment. The TCR was taken from a female donor of 60 years or more with stage I lung adenocarcinoma. The CDR3 spells CASSLTGSVTDTQYF. The CDR3 DNA follows: TGTGCCAGCAGTCTAACAGGGTCAGTAACAGATACGCAGTATTTT.